This T cell receptor (beta chain) was retrieved from a study of blood T cell repertoires in COVID-19. V was trimmed by 0 bases and J by 4 bases, leaving 11 bases between them. The CDR3 runs 15 residues. The V gene's germline CDR1 is SGHRS and CDR2 YFSETQ. Authors' analysis steps: Amplification of reference gene primers provided the estimated nucleated cell counts. Sequencing was performed with immunoSEQ multiplex PCR; in TCRdb, only in-frame clones are kept and a portion is missing. V, J and clone size are taken as reported in that table, and D and trimming were inferred from the DNA itself. The sample has under 250,000 clones, around 84% seen once.

The TCR sequence derives from a man between 40 and 49 years old who had recovered from COVID-19. The sample was PBMCs or T cells enriched from blood (not recorded which). This rearrangement joins TRBV5-1 to TRBJ1-3; a possible D gene is TRBD1 (6 bases). The CDR3 protein is CASSLGGGVGNTIYF. The CDR3 bases are TGCGCCAGCAGCTTGGGCGGGGGCGTCGGAAACACCATATATTTT.